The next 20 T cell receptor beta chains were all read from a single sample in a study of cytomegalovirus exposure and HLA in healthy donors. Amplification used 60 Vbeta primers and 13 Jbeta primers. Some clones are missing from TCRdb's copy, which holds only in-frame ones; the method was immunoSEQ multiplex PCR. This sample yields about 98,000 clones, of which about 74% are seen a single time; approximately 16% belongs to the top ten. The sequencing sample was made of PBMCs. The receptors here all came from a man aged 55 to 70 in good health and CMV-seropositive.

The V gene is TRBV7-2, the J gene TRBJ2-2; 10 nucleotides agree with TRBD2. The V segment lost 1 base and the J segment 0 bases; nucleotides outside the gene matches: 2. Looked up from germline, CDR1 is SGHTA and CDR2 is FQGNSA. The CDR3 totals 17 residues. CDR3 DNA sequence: TGTGCCAGCAGCTTAGATGGGACTAGCGCGAACACCGGGGAGCTGTTTTTT. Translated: CASSLDGTSANTGELFF.

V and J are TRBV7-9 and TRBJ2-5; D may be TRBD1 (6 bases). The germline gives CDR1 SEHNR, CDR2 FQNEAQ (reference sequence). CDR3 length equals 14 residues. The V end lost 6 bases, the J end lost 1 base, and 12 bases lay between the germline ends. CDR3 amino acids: CASRPTGTQETQYF. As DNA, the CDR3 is TGTGCCAGCAGACCAACAGGGACCCAAGAGACCCAGTACTTC.

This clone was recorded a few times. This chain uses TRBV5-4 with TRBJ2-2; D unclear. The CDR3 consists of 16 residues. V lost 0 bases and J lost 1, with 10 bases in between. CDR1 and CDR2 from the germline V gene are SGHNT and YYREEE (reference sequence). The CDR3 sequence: CASSLGQIRNTGELFF. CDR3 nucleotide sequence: TGTGCCAGCAGCTTGGGGCAGATAAGGAACACCGGGGAGCTGTTTTTT.

The CDR3 DNA reads TGTGCCAGCAGTCTTAGCATGACTAGGCCCTACGAGCAGTACTTC. Translated: CASSLSMTRPYEQYF. The chain uses TRBV27 and TRBJ2-7; TRBD2 is a possible D gene (6 bases). The length of the CDR3 is 15 residues. The ends were cut back, 5 bases at V and 2 bases at J, with 16 bases in the middle. From germline, CDR1 is MNHEY and CDR2 SMNVEV (reference sequence).

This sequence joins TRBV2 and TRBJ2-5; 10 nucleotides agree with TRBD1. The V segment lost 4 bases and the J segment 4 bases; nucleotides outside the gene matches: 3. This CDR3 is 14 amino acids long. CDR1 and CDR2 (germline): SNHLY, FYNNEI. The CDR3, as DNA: TGTGCCAGCAGTGGCAGACAGGGGGCAGAGACCCAGTACTTC. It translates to CASSGRQGAETQYF.

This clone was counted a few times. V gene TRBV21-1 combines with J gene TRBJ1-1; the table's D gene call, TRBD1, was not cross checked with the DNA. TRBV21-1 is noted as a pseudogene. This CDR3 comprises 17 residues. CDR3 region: CASRDPRQPRLNTEAFF. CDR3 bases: TGTGCCAGCAGGGACCCGAGACAGCCTCGGTTGAACACTGAAGCTTTCTTT.

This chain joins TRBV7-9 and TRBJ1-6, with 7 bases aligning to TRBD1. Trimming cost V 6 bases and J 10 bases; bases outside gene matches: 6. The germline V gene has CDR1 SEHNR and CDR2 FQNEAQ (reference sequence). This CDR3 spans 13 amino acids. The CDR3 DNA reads TGTGCCAGCAGACATGACAGGGCCTCACCCCTCCACTTT. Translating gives CASRHDRASPLHF.

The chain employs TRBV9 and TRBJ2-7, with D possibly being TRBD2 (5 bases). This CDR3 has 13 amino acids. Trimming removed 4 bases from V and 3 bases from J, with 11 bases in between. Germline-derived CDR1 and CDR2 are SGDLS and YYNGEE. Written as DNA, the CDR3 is TGTGCCAGCAGCTCAGGAAGCGGCTACGAGCAGTACTTC. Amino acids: CASSSGSGYEQYF.

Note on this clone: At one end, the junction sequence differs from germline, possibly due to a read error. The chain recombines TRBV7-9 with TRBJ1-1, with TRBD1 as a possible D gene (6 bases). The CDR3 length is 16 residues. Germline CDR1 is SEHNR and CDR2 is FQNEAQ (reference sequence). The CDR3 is CSSSLGAGGANTEAFF. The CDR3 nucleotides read TGTTCCAGCAGCTTAGGGGCGGGGGGGGCCAACACTGAAGCTTTCTTT.

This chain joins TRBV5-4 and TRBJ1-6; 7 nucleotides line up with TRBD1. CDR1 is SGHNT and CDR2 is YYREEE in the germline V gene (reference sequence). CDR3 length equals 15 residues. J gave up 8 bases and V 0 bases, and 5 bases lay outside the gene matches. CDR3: CASSLAGGSYSPLHF. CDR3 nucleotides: TGTGCCAGCAGCTTGGCAGGGGGATCGTATTCACCCCTCCACTTT.

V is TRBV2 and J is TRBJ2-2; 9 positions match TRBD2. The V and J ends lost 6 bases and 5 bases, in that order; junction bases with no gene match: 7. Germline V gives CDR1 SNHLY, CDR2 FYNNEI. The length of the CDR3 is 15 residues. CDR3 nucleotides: TGTGCCAGCAGGACCGGGACTAGCCAAACCGGGGAGCTGTTTTTT. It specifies CASRTGTSQTGELFF. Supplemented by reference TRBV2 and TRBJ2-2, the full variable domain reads EPEVTQTPSHQVTQMGQEVILRCVPISNHLYFYWYRQILGQKVEFLVSFYNNEISEKSEIFDDQFSVERPDGSNFTLKIRSTKLEDSAMYFCASRTGTSQTGELFFGEGSRLTVL.

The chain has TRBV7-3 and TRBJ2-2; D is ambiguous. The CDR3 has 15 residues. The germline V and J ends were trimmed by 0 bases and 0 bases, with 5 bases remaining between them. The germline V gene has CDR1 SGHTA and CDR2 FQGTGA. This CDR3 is CASSLTRSNTGELFF. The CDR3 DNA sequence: TGTGCCAGCAGCTTAACCAGATCGAACACCGGGGAGCTGTTTTTT.

As DNA, the CDR3 is TGTGCCAGCAGCCCCCTTCCAGGCAATCAGCCCCAGCATTTT. It is translated as CASSPLPGNQPQHF. The chain carries TRBV7-8 and TRBJ1-5; D gene unclear. The CDR3 has 14 amino acids. From germline, CDR1 is SGHVS and CDR2 FQNEAQ. V dropped 5 bases and J dropped 2 bases, with 10 bases sitting between them.

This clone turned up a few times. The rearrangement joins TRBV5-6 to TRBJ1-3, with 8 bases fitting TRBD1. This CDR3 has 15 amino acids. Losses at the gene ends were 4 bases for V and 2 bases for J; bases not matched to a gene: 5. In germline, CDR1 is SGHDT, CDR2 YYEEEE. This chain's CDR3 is CASSRQGRTGNTIYF. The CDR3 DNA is TGTGCCAGCAGCCGACAGGGGAGGACTGGAAACACCATATATTTT.

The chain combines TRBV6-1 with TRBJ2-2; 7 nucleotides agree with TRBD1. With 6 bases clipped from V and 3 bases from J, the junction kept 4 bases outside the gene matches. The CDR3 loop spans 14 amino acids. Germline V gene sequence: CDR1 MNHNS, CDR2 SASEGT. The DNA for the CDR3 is TGTGCCAGCAGCACAGGGGTTCACACCGGGGAGCTGTTTTTT. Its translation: CASSTGVHTGELFF.

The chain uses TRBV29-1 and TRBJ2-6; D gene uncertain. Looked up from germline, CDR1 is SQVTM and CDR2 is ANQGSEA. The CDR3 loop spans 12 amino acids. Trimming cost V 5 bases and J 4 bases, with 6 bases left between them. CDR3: CSVSSGANVLTF. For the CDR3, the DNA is TGCAGCGTTTCATCCGGGGCCAACGTCCTGACTTTC.

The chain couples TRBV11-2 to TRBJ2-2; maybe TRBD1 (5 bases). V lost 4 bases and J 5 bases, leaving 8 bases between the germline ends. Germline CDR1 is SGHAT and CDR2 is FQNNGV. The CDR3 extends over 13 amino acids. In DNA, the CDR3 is TGTGCCAGCAGCTCGTCAGGGACCGGGGAGCTGTTTTTT. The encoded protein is CASSSSGTGELFF.

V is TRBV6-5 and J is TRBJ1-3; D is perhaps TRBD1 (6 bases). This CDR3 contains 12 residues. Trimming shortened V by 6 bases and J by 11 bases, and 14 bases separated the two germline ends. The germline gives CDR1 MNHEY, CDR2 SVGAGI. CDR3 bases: TGTGCCAGCAGAAACGTACAGGGTCCCATATATTTT. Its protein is CASRNVQGPIYF.

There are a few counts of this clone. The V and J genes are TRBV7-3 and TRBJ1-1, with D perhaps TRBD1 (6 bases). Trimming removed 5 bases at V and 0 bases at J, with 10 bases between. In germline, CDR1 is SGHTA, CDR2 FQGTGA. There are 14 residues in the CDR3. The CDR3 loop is CASSPGTLNTEAFF. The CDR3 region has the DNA TGTGCCAGCAGCCCCGGGACACTGAACACTGAAGCTTTCTTT.

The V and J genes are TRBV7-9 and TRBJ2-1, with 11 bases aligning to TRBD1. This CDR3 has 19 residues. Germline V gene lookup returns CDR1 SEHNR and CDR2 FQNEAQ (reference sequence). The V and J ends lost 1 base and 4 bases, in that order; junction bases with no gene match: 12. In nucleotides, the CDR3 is TGTGCCAGCAGCTTAGATTTACTCGGGACAGGGGGATCTTACAATGAGCAGTTCTTC. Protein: CASSLDLLGTGGSYNEQFF. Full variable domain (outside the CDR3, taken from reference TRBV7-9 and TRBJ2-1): DTGVSQNPRHKITKRGQNVTFRCDPISEHNRLYWYRQTLGQGPEFLTYFQNEAQLEKSRLLSDRFSAERPKGSFSTLEIQRTEQGDSAMYLCASSLDLLGTGGSYNEQFFGPGTRLTVL.